This is a list of T cell receptor beta chains from one sample in a study of response to subunit inactivated influenza vaccine. TCRdb reprocessed the RT-PCR reads via MiXCR and lists one record per CDR3 protein. The sample yields 450,000 to 600,000 distinct CDR3 sequences, 7.6% seen once. The sample in question was PBMCs from blood, obtained 23 months after vaccination. Receptor source: a man between 50 and 75 years old who received an inactivated influenza vaccine. Both conserved end residues are part of each CDR3. Each record gives: D gene, clone size, J gene, V gene, CDR3 protein, CDR3 DNA. A D gene is named only where the DNA matches it firmly. Expanded clones get a size class; other rows say once, few or many, or leave the size out.

D: -
size: few
J: TRBJ1-3
V: TRBV4-1
CDR3: CASNDWGVSGNTIYF
DNA: TGCGCCAGCAACGACTGGGGGGTCTCTGGAAACACCATATATTTT

D: -
size: -
J: TRBJ2-7
V: TRBV20-1
CDR3: CSARDYRSYEQYF
DNA: TGCAGTGCTAGAGATTACAGGTCCTACGAGCAGTACTTC

D: TRBD1
size: -
J: TRBJ2-7
V: TRBV20-1
CDR3: CSANPDREEYYEQYF
DNA: TGCAGTGCCAACCCGGACAGGGAAGAGTACTACGAGCAGTACTTC

D: -
size: many
J: TRBJ1-4
V: TRBV20-1
CDR3: CSASEPSRGGEKLFF
DNA: TGCAGTGCTAGTGAACCAAGCCGAGGGGGTGAAAAACTGTTTTTT

D: TRBD1
size: many
J: TRBJ2-7
V: TRBV12-3/TRBV12-4
CDR3: CASSLDRTYEQYF
DNA: TGTGCCAGCAGTTTGGACAGGACCTACGAGCAGTACTTC

D: TRBD2
size: many
J: TRBJ2-4
V: TRBV6-5
CDR3: CASSYSVAGDKNIQYF
DNA: TGTGCCAGCAGTTACTCGGTAGCGGGGGACAAAAACATTCAGTACTTC

D: -
size: few
J: TRBJ2-5
V: TRBV5-1
CDR3: CASSLLPWDIRETQYF
DNA: TGCGCCAGCAGCTTGCTTCCATGGGACATTCGTGAGACCCAGTACTTC

D: TRBD1
size: many
J: TRBJ1-6
V: TRBV9
CDR3: CASSAGTGGNSPLHF
DNA: TGTGCCAGCAGCGCGGGGACAGGGGGCAATTCACCCCTCCACTTT

D: TRBD1
size: -
J: TRBJ2-1
V: TRBV5-5
CDR3: CASSVRDSSYNEQFF
DNA: TGTGCCAGCAGCGTTCGGGACAGCTCCTACAATGAGCAGTTCTTC

D: TRBD2
size: few
J: TRBJ2-3
V: TRBV20-1
CDR3: CSPGGLRLGADTQYF
DNA: TGCAGCCCCGGGGGGTTGCGCCTTGGGGCAGATACGCAGTATTTT

D: -
size: few
J: TRBJ2-3
V: TRBV24-1
CDR3: CATSDSARPADTQYF
DNA: TGTGCCACCAGTGATTCGGCCCGTCCAGCAGATACGCAGTATTTT

D: -
size: few
J: TRBJ2-3
V: TRBV4-3
CDR3: CASSPWIRGTHTQYF
DNA: TGCGCCAGCAGCCCCTGGATCAGGGGGACTCATACGCAGTATTTT

D: -
size: few
J: TRBJ2-3
V: TRBV7-2
CDR3: CASSFTVDTQYF
DNA: TGTGCCAGCAGCTTCACCGTGGATACGCAGTATTTT

D: TRBD1
size: few
J: TRBJ1-2
V: TRBV6-1
CDR3: CASRDGTGGKANYGYTF
DNA: TGTGCCAGCAGAGATGGGACAGGGGGGAAAGCTAACTATGGCTACACCTTC

D: -
size: many
J: TRBJ1-4
V: TRBV20-1
CDR3: CSARGTANEKLFF
DNA: TGCAGTGCTAGAGGGACAGCTAATGAAAAACTGTTTTTT

D: -
size: -
J: TRBJ1-6
V: TRBV7-2
CDR3: CASSLVVGGGSPLHF
DNA: TGTGCCAGCAGCTTAGTCGTAGGGGGGGGTTCACCCCTCCACTTT

D: -
size: -
J: TRBJ2-7
V: TRBV2
CDR3: CASSELAGRSYEQYF
DNA: TGTGCCAGCAGTGAATTAGCAGGTAGATCCTACGAGCAGTACTTC

D: -
size: -
J: TRBJ2-2
V: TRBV11-2
CDR3: CASSLDVRGANTGELFF
DNA: TGTGCCAGCAGCTTAGATGTTAGGGGGGCGAACACCGGGGAGCTGTTTTTT

D: -
size: few
J: TRBJ2-1
V: TRBV18
CDR3: CASSVRERYEQFF
DNA: TGTGCCAGCTCGGTCAGGGAAAGGTATGAGCAGTTCTTC

D: TRBD1
size: few
J: TRBJ2-7
V: TRBV27
CDR3: CASNPRTGGYEQYF
DNA: TGTGCCAGCAACCCGAGGACAGGGGGCTACGAGCAGTACTTC

D: -
size: many
J: TRBJ2-3
V: TRBV7-9
CDR3: CASSPLGPGRITDTQYF
DNA: TGTGCCAGCAGCCCCCTCGGCCCGGGGAGAATTACAGATACGCAGTATTTT

D: -
size: -
J: TRBJ1-4
V: TRBV4-3
CDR3: CASRSEGSNEKLFF
DNA: TGCGCCAGCAGATCTGAGGGGTCTAATGAAAAACTGTTTTTT

D: -
size: -
J: TRBJ2-7
V: TRBV7-9
CDR3: CASSLASSIGEQYF
DNA: TGTGCCAGCAGCTTAGCTAGTTCCATTGGTGAGCAGTACTTC

D: -
size: many
J: TRBJ2-2
V: TRBV11-3
CDR3: CASSFGGRVAGELFF
DNA: TGTGCCAGCAGCTTTGGGGGGCGCGTCGCCGGGGAGCTGTTTTTT

D: -
size: few
J: TRBJ2-5
V: TRBV20-1
CDR3: CSAITDQETQYF
DNA: TGCAGTGCTATTACGGATCAAGAGACCCAGTACTTC

D: TRBD1
size: -
J: TRBJ2-1
V: TRBV18
CDR3: CASSPTDRRNNEQFF
DNA: TGTGCCAGCTCACCTACGGACAGGCGGAACAATGAGCAGTTCTTC

D: -
size: -
J: TRBJ1-4
V: TRBV7-9
CDR3: CAGSLEGSVEKLFF
DNA: TGTGCCGGCAGCTTAGAGGGCTCCGTGGAAAAACTGTTTTTT

D: -
size: few
J: TRBJ2-5
V: TRBV20-1
CDR3: CSAIRDTQETQYF
DNA: TGCAGTGCCATCCGGGACACTCAAGAGACCCAGTACTTC

D: TRBD2
size: -
J: TRBJ2-5
V: TRBV5-1
CDR3: CASSPRTSGRGATQYF
DNA: TGCGCCAGCAGCCCAAGGACTAGCGGGAGAGGAGCGACCCAGTACTTC

D: -
size: many
J: TRBJ1-3
V: TRBV20-1
CDR3: CSARRADRWNTIYF
DNA: TGCAGTGCTAGGAGGGCGGACCGGTGGAACACCATATATTTT

D: -
size: -
J: TRBJ2-7
V: TRBV19
CDR3: CASSTGLYLYEQYF
DNA: TGTGCCAGTAGTACAGGACTTTACTTATACGAGCAGTACTTC

D: TRBD2
size: -
J: TRBJ2-3
V: TRBV5-1
CDR3: CASSLTSAGGTDTQYF
DNA: TGCGCCAGCAGCCTCACTAGCGCCGGGGGCACAGATACGCAGTATTTT

D: -
size: -
J: TRBJ2-7
V: TRBV16
CDR3: CASSQAGGAKQYF
DNA: TGTGCCAGCAGCCAAGCTGGAGGGGCGAAGCAGTACTTC

D: -
size: -
J: TRBJ1-6
V: TRBV20-1
CDR3: CSAGGLRSHSPLHF
DNA: TGCAGTGCCGGCGGATTGAGGTCCCATTCACCCCTCCACTTT

D: TRBD2
size: -
J: TRBJ2-5
V: TRBV20-1
CDR3: CSARGAGAGETQYF
DNA: TGCAGTGCTAGAGGGGCGGGAGCTGGTGAGACCCAGTACTTC

D: -
size: -
J: TRBJ1-4
V: TRBV20-1
CDR3: CSARLVQPGGEKLFF
DNA: TGCAGTGCTAGATTGGTTCAACCCGGCGGGGAAAAACTGTTTTTT

D: -
size: few
J: TRBJ2-7
V: TRBV20-1
CDR3: CSRGGLSYEQYF
DNA: TGCAGTCGAGGAGGGCTGTCCTACGAGCAGTACTTC

D: -
size: -
J: TRBJ2-1
V: TRBV12-3/TRBV12-4
CDR3: CASSLGGVHNEQFF
DNA: TGTGCCAGCAGTTTAGGGGGGGTCCACAATGAGCAGTTCTTC

D: -
size: few
J: TRBJ2-7
V: TRBV5-6
CDR3: CASSSPWGGEQYF
DNA: TGTGCCAGCAGCTCCCCATGGGGAGGCGAGCAGTACTTC

D: TRBD2
size: -
J: TRBJ2-6
V: TRBV27
CDR3: CASSLLTSGGAGANVLTF
DNA: TGTGCCAGCAGTCTCCTTACTAGCGGGGGCGCTGGGGCCAACGTCCTGACTTTC

D: -
size: -
J: TRBJ1-1
V: TRBV5-1
CDR3: CASTTVGWNTEAFF
DNA: TGCGCCAGCACCACAGTAGGGTGGAACACTGAAGCTTTCTTT

D: -
size: -
J: TRBJ1-6
V: TRBV6-2/TRBV6-3
CDR3: CASSYTGVNSPLHF
DNA: TGTGCCAGCAGTTATACGGGAGTTAATTCACCCCTCCACTTT

D: -
size: many
J: TRBJ2-5
V: TRBV28
CDR3: CASSTGQLKETQYF
DNA: TGTGCCAGCAGCACGGGTCAGCTGAAAGAGACCCAGTACTTC

D: -
size: -
J: TRBJ1-4
V: TRBV12-3/TRBV12-4
CDR3: CASRPSKGTSTNEKLFF
DNA: TGTGCCAGCAGACCCTCAAAGGGGACCTCTACTAATGAAAAACTGTTTTTT

D: TRBD2
size: many
J: TRBJ2-5
V: TRBV10-1
CDR3: CASSEGLAEQETQYF
DNA: TGCGCCAGCAGTGAGGGACTAGCGGAGCAAGAGACCCAGTACTTC

D: -
size: few
J: TRBJ1-4
V: TRBV6-1
CDR3: CASRDSKLGWQGEKLFF
DNA: TGTGCCAGCCGGGACTCCAAACTTGGGTGGCAGGGTGAAAAACTGTTTTTT

D: -
size: many
J: TRBJ1-1
V: TRBV20-1
CDR3: CSGWAMNTEAFF
DNA: TGCAGTGGTTGGGCCATGAACACTGAAGCTTTCTTT

D: -
size: many
J: TRBJ2-1
V: TRBV5-1
CDR3: CASSLEAGINNEQFF
DNA: TGCGCCAGCAGCTTGGAGGCCGGGATCAACAATGAGCAGTTCTTC

D: TRBD1
size: few
J: TRBJ1-2
V: TRBV7-2
CDR3: CASSRQGRYGYTF
DNA: TGTGCCAGCAGCCGACAGGGTCGCTATGGCTACACCTTC

D: -
size: -
J: TRBJ2-1
V: TRBV4-3
CDR3: CASSQRPVYNEQFF
DNA: TGCGCCAGCAGCCAAAGGCCAGTTTACAATGAGCAGTTCTTC